A selection of T cell receptor beta chains follows, all from one sample in a study of shared clonotypes between healthy human individuals. The method was immunoSEQ multiplex PCR; TCRdb's version includes in-frame clones alone and lacks a portion of them. The repertoire holds 2 million to 2.5 million clones, 90% to 97% seen once, with 0.1% to 0.15% in the top ten. Sequencing was done on a sample of naive CD4+ T cells sorted from blood. Every receptor here comes from a young man in good health. Each CDR3 is given with its conserved first and last residue. The order of the fields is clone size, V gene, J gene, D gene, CDR3 protein, CDR3 DNA. The D gene is left open where the match is weak. Clone size is shown for a subset of rows, as once, few, many or a class of expanded clone.

>.|TRBV6-5|TRBJ1-5|.
CASSYSNSNQPQHF
TGTGCCAGCAGTTACTCGAACAGCAATCAGCCCCAGCATTTT
>.|TRBV19|TRBJ1-1|.
CASSIDPGTYTEAFF
TGTGCCAGTAGTATAGATCCGGGGACATACACTGAAGCTTTCTTT
>.|TRBV28|TRBJ1-1|.
CASSLPPGTGNTEAFF
TGTGCCAGCAGTTTACCACCCGGGACGGGGAACACTGAAGCTTTCTTT
>.|TRBV2|TRBJ2-2|.
CASRWGDIGTGELFF
TGTGCCAGCAGGTGGGGGGATATAGGCACCGGGGAGCTGTTTTTT
>.|TRBV5-1|TRBJ2-6|.
CASGPGGANVLTF
TGCGCCAGCGGGCCTGGGGGGGCCAACGTCCTGACTTTC
>.|TRBV29-1|TRBJ2-7|.
CSVRLSYEQYF
TGCAGCGTTCGGCTCTCCTACGAGCAGTACTTC
>.|TRBV11-2|TRBJ2-1|.
CASSSPGGRGSYNEQFF
TGTGCCAGCAGCTCCCCGGGGGGCCGGGGCTCCTACAATGAGCAGTTCTTC
>.|TRBV7-2|TRBJ2-4|.
CASSLDGWLAKNIQYF
TGTGCCAGCAGCTTAGATGGCTGGTTAGCCAAAAACATTCAGTACTTC
>.|TRBV10-2|TRBJ1-2|TRBD1
CASNDRALYGYTF
TGCGCCAGCAACGACAGGGCTCTCTATGGCTACACCTTC
>.|TRBV5-1|TRBJ1-2|TRBD1
CASSFTGQTYGYTF
TGCGCCAGCAGCTTTACGGGACAGACCTATGGCTACACCTTC
>.|TRBV5-1|TRBJ2-1|TRBD2
CASSFGAGGSYNEQFF
TGCGCCAGCAGCTTTGGTGCGGGAGGGTCCTACAATGAGCAGTTCTTC
>.|TRBV10-3|TRBJ2-1|TRBD2
CAISDGPERGSNEQFF
TGTGCCATCAGTGATGGTCCGGAGCGGGGAAGCAATGAGCAGTTCTTC
>.|TRBV2|TRBJ1-1|TRBD1
CASSPTDRGNTEAFF
TGTGCCAGCAGTCCTACGGACAGGGGGAACACTGAAGCTTTCTTT
>once|TRBV19|TRBJ1-5|.
CASSILGQPQHF
TGTGCCAGTAGTATATTGGGTCAGCCCCAGCATTTT
>.|TRBV12-5|TRBJ2-5|.
CASGPGLLGETQYF
TGTGCTAGTGGCCCCGGACTCCTGGGGGAGACCCAGTACTTC
>.|TRBV6-6|TRBJ2-5|.
CASRSGPTIQETQYF
TGTGCCAGCAGGTCGGGACCCACAATCCAAGAGACCCAGTACTTC
>once|TRBV30|TRBJ1-1|.
CAWSVSRATEAFF
TGTGCCTGGAGTGTTTCCCGGGCCACTGAAGCTTTCTTT
>.|TRBV7-9|TRBJ2-7|.
CASSLRDTYEQYF
TGTGCCAGCAGCTTAAGGGACACCTACGAGCAGTACTTC
>few|TRBV6-5|TRBJ1-5|.
CASSRDSNQPQHF
TGTGCCAGCAGCCGAGATAGCAATCAGCCCCAGCATTTT
>.|TRBV20-1|TRBJ2-1|.
CSASREDEQFF
TGCAGTGCTAGCAGGGAGGATGAGCAGTTCTTC
>.|TRBV18|TRBJ2-2|TRBD2
CASSPGRRGAGELFF
TGTGCCAGCTCGCCGGGACGACGGGGGGCCGGGGAGCTGTTTTTT
>.|TRBV27|TRBJ1-3|.
CASSLSPNGLSGNTIYF
TGTGCCAGCAGTTTATCCCCGAACGGGCTCTCTGGAAACACCATATATTTT
>.|TRBV18|TRBJ1-3|.
CASSQAGDLSGNTIYF
TGTGCCAGCTCACAGGCAGGCGACCTCTCTGGAAACACCATATATTTT
>.|TRBV6-5|TRBJ2-7|.
CASRAPGTLYEQYF
TGTGCCAGCAGGGCACCCGGGACTCTCTACGAGCAGTACTTC
>few|TRBV10-1|TRBJ2-2|.
CASRGSVGTGELFF
TGCGCCAGCAGGGGGAGCGTGGGGACCGGGGAGCTGTTTTTT
>.|TRBV27|TRBJ1-6|.
CASSLPGQPYNSPLHF
TGTGCCAGCAGTTTACCCGGACAGCCTTATAATTCACCCCTCCACTTT
>.|TRBV28|TRBJ2-5|.
CASSLFGTQNEETQYF
TGTGCCAGCAGTTTATTCGGGACCCAAAATGAAGAGACCCAGTACTTC
>.|TRBV2|TRBJ1-2|.
CASSPDSLYGYTF
TGTGCCAGCAGCCCGGACAGTCTCTATGGCTACACCTTC
>.|TRBV15|TRBJ2-5|.
CATSRDLPMQETQYF
TGTGCCACCAGCAGAGATCTCCCGATGCAAGAGACCCAGTACTTC
>.|TRBV29-1|TRBJ2-2|TRBD2
CSVRGLANTGELFF
TGCAGCGTTCGGGGACTAGCCAACACCGGGGAGCTGTTTTTT
>.|TRBV5-4|TRBJ2-7|.
CASSPTGTDTYEQYF
TGTGCCAGCAGCCCAACCGGGACCGACACCTACGAGCAGTACTTC
>.|TRBV28|TRBJ2-7|.
CASSPPDRPLLEQYF
TGTGCCAGCAGTCCACCCGACAGACCCCTACTCGAGCAGTACTTC
>.|TRBV5-1|TRBJ1-1|TRBD1
CASSSSLTGMVTNTEAFF
TGCGCCAGCAGCTCATCCTTGACAGGGATGGTGACGAACACTGAAGCTTTCTTT
>.|TRBV6-6|TRBJ2-5|TRBD2
CASSPTSGGPAGTQYF
TGTGCCAGCAGCCCGACTAGCGGGGGGCCAGCGGGAACCCAGTACTTC
>.|TRBV4-1|TRBJ2-3|TRBD2
CASSQGTSGRPDTQYF
TGCGCCAGCAGCCAAGGGACTAGCGGGAGGCCCGATACGCAGTATTTT
>.|TRBV5-4|TRBJ2-7|TRBD1
CASSSDRGQKQYF
TGTGCCAGCAGCTCGGACAGGGGGCAAAAGCAGTACTTC
>.|TRBV27|TRBJ2-1|.
CASWTPGRWNEQFF
TGTGCCAGCTGGACTCCGGGGCGATGGAATGAGCAGTTCTTC
>.|TRBV6-1|TRBJ2-7|TRBD2
CASSESLAGGLDEQYF
TGTGCCAGCAGTGAATCACTAGCGGGGGGCCTTGACGAGCAGTACTTC
>.|TRBV15|TRBJ2-7|TRBD1
CATSRARTGYEQYF
TGTGCCACCAGCAGAGCCAGGACAGGGTACGAGCAGTACTTC
>.|TRBV6-1|TRBJ2-7|.
CASTGVTNKPYEQYF
TGTGCCAGCACAGGCGTCACTAACAAGCCCTACGAGCAGTACTTC
>.|TRBV30|TRBJ2-3|TRBD2
CAWSLPWSGGAADTQYF
TGTGCCTGGAGCCTCCCGTGGAGCGGGGGGGCCGCAGATACGCAGTATTTT
>.|TRBV5-1|TRBJ2-1|TRBD2
CASSKPYGGANNEQFF
TGCGCCAGCAGCAAGCCATACGGGGGGGCCAACAATGAGCAGTTCTTC
>.|TRBV15|TRBJ1-3|.
CATRHREIFRTRGNTIYF
TGTGCCACCAGACACCGTGAAATTTTTAGGACTCGTGGAAACACCATATATTTT
>.|TRBV6-1|TRBJ1-1|.
CASSLPLRAEAFF
TGTGCCAGCAGTCTCCCCCTGAGGGCTGAAGCTTTCTTT
>.|TRBV2|TRBJ2-1|TRBD2
CASGSGGAYNEQFF
TGTGCCAGCGGGAGCGGGGGGGCTTACAATGAGCAGTTCTTC
>.|TRBV21-1|TRBJ2-1|.
CASSPRPGTGYNEQFF
TGTGCCAGCAGCCCGCGTCCCGGGACAGGCTACAATGAGCAGTTCTTC